This record concerns one T cell receptor beta chain sequence. The germline gives CDR1 SQVTM, CDR2 ANQGSEA. CDR3 size: 12 residues. V was clipped by 4 bases and J by 2 bases, with 9 bases between them. The method was immunoSEQ multiplex PCR; TCRdb's version includes in-frame clones alone and lacks a portion of them. There are about 110,000 clones in the sample; 70% to 75% occur only once, and less than 1% lies in the top ten. The data were obtained in a study of blood T cell repertoires in COVID-19. The rearrangement uses TRBV29-1 and TRBJ2-7; weak D call: TRBD1 (6 bases). The sequencing sample was made of peripheral blood. The sequence was collected from a human donor with acute or convalescent COVID-19. The donor label of this sample is uncertain. The DNA for the CDR3 is TGCAGCGTTGGTGGGACACCCTACGAGCAGTACTTC. Amino acid sequence: CSVGGTPYEQYF.